Presented here are 11 T cell receptor beta chains from one specimen sequenced in a study of beta chain features in type 1 diabetes. Isolated RNA was reverse transcribed in full, so expressed TCRB transcripts were sequenced. This table comes from immunoSEQ multiplex PCR, and its TCRdb copy is limited to in-frame clones, with some not included. The sample shows about 450,000 clones, over 10% of them seen only once. Sequencing was performed on naive CD4+ T cells from blood. The receptor source for this set is a woman aged 18 to 35 in good health.

This clone came up a few times. This chain links TRBV27 with TRBJ2-1; D might be TRBD1 or TRBD2, each matching 5 bases. This CDR3 is 14 amino acids long. V was pared by 3 bases and J by 4 bases, with 10 bases between. Germline V lookup: CDR1 MNHEY, CDR2 SMNVEV (reference sequence). The CDR3 sequence: CASSLRAGYNEQFF. The CDR3 coding sequence is TGTGCCAGCAGTTTGCGGGCAGGGTACAATGAGCAGTTCTTC.

This clone was counted a few times. The rearrangement uses TRBV14 and TRBJ2-7; 7 bases align to TRBD2. J gave up 6 bases and V 3 bases, and 11 bases lay outside the gene matches. This CDR3 region has 15 residues. Germline V gene lookup returns CDR1 SGHDN and CDR2 FVKESK. The CDR3 nucleotides are TGTGCCAGCAGCCAGCCCCTAGCGGACCCTCGCGAGCAGTACTTC. It translates to CASSQPLADPREQYF. Looking up the rest from reference TRBV14 and TRBJ2-7 gives the full variable domain: EAGVTQFPSHSVIEKGQTVTLRCDPISGHDNLYWYRRVMGKEIKFLLHFVKESKQDESGMPNNRFLAERTGGTYSTLKVQPAELEDSGVYFCASSQPLADPREQYFGPGTRLTVT.

The V gene is TRBV18, the J gene TRBJ2-5; possible D gene TRBD2, 6 bases. The V end was cut by 2 bases, the J end by 5 bases, with 12 bases between. Germline V CDR1 and CDR2: KGHSH, LQKENI. The CDR3 runs 14 residues. The CDR3 nucleotides are TGTGCCAGCTCACCAAGGGTGCGGGATGAGACCCAGTACTTC. Translation gives CASSPRVRDETQYF.

V is TRBV2 and J is TRBJ2-1, with D maybe TRBD1 (5 bases). Per the germline V gene, CDR1 is SNHLY and CDR2 is FYNNEI. V was trimmed by 6 bases and J by 7 bases, leaving 10 bases between them. This CDR3 region has 12 residues. The CDR3 is CASRQGRNEQFF. CDR3 coding DNA: TGTGCCAGCAGGCAGGGTAGGAATGAGCAGTTCTTC.

This rearrangement joins TRBV7-2 to TRBJ2-7; 8 bases fit TRBD1. Trimming removed 3 bases from V and 3 bases from J; junction bases left unmatched: 7. This CDR3 is 15 amino acids long. Germline V CDR1 and CDR2: SGHTA, FQGNSA. The CDR3 region is CASSFRTGRIYEQYF. CDR3 DNA: TGTGCCAGCAGCTTTCGGACAGGGCGGATCTACGAGCAGTACTTC.

The chain uses TRBV25-1 and TRBJ2-5, with TRBD1 identical over 8 bases. The CDR3 consists of 16 residues. The germline V gene encodes CDR1 MGHDK and CDR2 SYGVNS. With 5 bases clipped from V and 1 base from J, the junction kept 9 bases outside the gene matches. CDR3 protein: CASSNRGSRIQETQYF. The CDR3 DNA reads as TGTGCCAGCAGTAACAGGGGGTCCCGCATCCAAGAGACCCAGTACTTC. Supplemented by reference TRBV25-1 and TRBJ2-5, the full variable domain reads EADIYQTPRYLVIGTGKKITLECSQTMGHDKMYWYQQDPGMELHLIHYSYGVNSTEKGDLSSESTVSRIRTEHFPLTLESARPSHTSQYLCASSNRGSRIQETQYFGPGTRLLVL.

This clone showed up just a few times. V gene TRBV7-2 combines with J gene TRBJ2-3; possibly TRBD2 for D (5 bases). The germline V gene encodes CDR1 SGHTA and CDR2 FQGNSA. Deletions cut 4 bases from V and 2 bases from J, with 10 bases between. The CDR3 covers 14 residues. CDR3 region: CASSWETFTDTQYF. The CDR3 DNA follows: TGTGCCAGCAGCTGGGAGACTTTCACAGATACGCAGTATTTT.

The chain uses TRBV16 and TRBJ2-1, with no clear D. V lost 4 bases and J lost 4, with 11 bases in between. CDR3 length: 14 residues. Looked up from germline, CDR1 is KGHSY and CDR2 is FQNENV. The CDR3 DNA reads TGTGCCAGCAGCCCAGACGGGCCTTACAATGAGCAGTTCTTC. Translating it yields CASSPDGPYNEQFF.

The chain couples TRBV5-6 to TRBJ2-3; D remains ambiguous. This CDR3 is built from 15 residues. The ends were cut back, 0 bases at V and 0 bases at J, with 8 bases in the middle. Germline loops: CDR1 SGHDT, CDR2 YYEEEE. Written as DNA, the CDR3 is TGTGCCAGCAGCTTGGTTCCGTCGAGCACAGATACGCAGTATTTT. Translated: CASSLVPSSTDTQYF. The full variable domain, with the rest looked up from reference TRBV5-6 and TRBJ2-3, is DAGVTQSPTHLIKTRGQQVTLRCSPKSGHDTVSWYQQALGQGPQFIFQYYEEEERQRGNFPDRFSGHQFPNYSSELNVNALLLGDSALYLCASSLVPSSTDTQYFGPGTRLTVL.

This clone occurred many times. The rearrangement joins TRBV29-1 to TRBJ2-2; D ambiguous. Germline V gene data show CDR1 as SQVTM and CDR2 as ANQGSEA. This CDR3 has 11 amino acids. For the CDR3, the DNA is TGCAGTGCGGAAGTTAGGTGGGAGCTGTTTTTT. Its translation: CSAEVRWELFF.

There are a few counts of this clone. V and J are TRBV19 and TRBJ2-5; maybe TRBD1 (5 bases). V lost 5 bases and J 3 bases, leaving 7 bases between the germline ends. CDR3 length equals 12 residues. Germline-derived CDR1 and CDR2 are LNHDA and SQIVND (reference sequence). CDR3 loop: CASSAGKETQYF. The CDR3 DNA reads as TGTGCCAGTAGTGCAGGGAAAGAGACCCAGTACTTC.